This TCR beta chain was documented in a study of T cells in Graves' hyperthyroidism and ophthalmopathy. It was RNA transcripts that yielded the amplified TCR beta CDR3 regions. The TCR CDR3 was amplified in a first-round RT-PCR using the HTBI primer set. MiXCR, run by TCRdb on the multiplex PCR reads, gives a single entry per CDR3 protein. The sample consists of some 550,000 distinct CDR3 sequences, 20% of them appearing once. In its sample, this clonotype was seen a few times. Its antigen is unidentified. The CDR3 contains 16 residues. V was clipped by 4 bases and J by 0 bases, with 10 bases between them. Germline assignment: CDR1 MNHEY and CDR2 SVGAGI. General study points: Blood also contained most expanded thyroid clonotypes above 0.001.

This chain links TRBV6-5 with TRBJ1-6; D call uncertain. The TCR originated in a man between 18 and 35 years old with Graves' hyperthyroidism. Sequenced input: blood. The CDR3 spells CASSLSPSSYNSPLHF. Written as DNA, the CDR3 is TGTGCCAGCAGTTTAAGCCCGAGCTCCTATAATTCACCCCTCCACTTT.